This T cell receptor (beta chain) derives from a study of CD8+ T cells in alopecia areata. Per the germline V gene, CDR1 is SGHTA and CDR2 is FQGTGA. The CDR3 is 12 residues long. V was clipped by 7 bases and J by 7 bases, with 11 bases between them. cDNA serving as the sequencing template came from extracted, reverse transcribed RNA. Assay: immunoSEQ multiplex PCR; the TCRdb copy retains only in-frame clones and omits some. The sample has approximately 98,000 clones; over 55% are singletons. Sequenced material: NKG2D-low CD8+ T cells sorted from blood. J is TRBJ2-1 and V is TRBV7-3, with D hard to call. The sequence was collected from a human donor with alopecia areata. CDR3: CASNLLRNEQFF. CDR3 bases: TGTGCCAGCAACCTACTTCGGAATGAGCAGTTCTTC.